This is a list of T cell receptor beta chains from one sample in a study of human T cells and chemical hapten exposure. TCRdb re-analysed the RACE reads in MiXCR, keeping a single row per CDR3 protein. This repertoire shows approximately 320,000 distinct CDR3 sequences, around 5.5% found once; its top ten account for over 6.5%. The sample in question was whole blood, obtained in connection with sensitization to the hapten diphenylcyclopropenone (DPC). The receptors derive from a woman aged 18-29 years with alopecia areata. Some clones in this sample may be carry-over from other donors' samples. Both conserved end residues are part of each CDR3. Each record gives: J gene, V gene, CDR3 protein.

j_call: TRBJ2-7; v_call: TRBV6-6; cdr3_aa: CASSYEGGPYEQYF
j_call: TRBJ2-7; v_call: TRBV12-3/TRBV12-4; cdr3_aa: CASSAPQGREQYF
j_call: TRBJ2-1; v_call: TRBV6-6; cdr3_aa: CASHKPGQGSYNEQFF
j_call: TRBJ2-3; v_call: TRBV5-4; cdr3_aa: CASSTRGLAGGYTDTQYF
j_call: TRBJ1-6; v_call: TRBV7-9; cdr3_aa: CASSSQGLDDSPLHF
j_call: TRBJ1-2; v_call: TRBV7-9; cdr3_aa: CASSLGSKRFNYGYTF
j_call: TRBJ1-1; v_call: TRBV18; cdr3_aa: CASSPPRLGEAFF
j_call: TRBJ1-4; v_call: TRBV18; cdr3_aa: CASSPLTGTATNEKLFF
j_call: TRBJ2-1; v_call: TRBV5-4; cdr3_aa: CASAMGGSGGAKYEQFF
j_call: TRBJ2-3; v_call: TRBV20-1; cdr3_aa: CSAGPGLAGPTDTQYF
j_call: TRBJ2-2; v_call: TRBV7-3; cdr3_aa: CASSPGGADTGELFF
j_call: TRBJ1-5; v_call: TRBV6-2/TRBV6-3; cdr3_aa: CATDQAGEGSNQPQHF
j_call: TRBJ2-7; v_call: TRBV5-4; cdr3_aa: CASSLPAGYEQYF
j_call: TRBJ2-5; v_call: TRBV5-1; cdr3_aa: CASSSRGAEETQYF
j_call: TRBJ1-1; v_call: TRBV6-2/TRBV6-3; cdr3_aa: CASSSPPGRGLLNTEAFF
j_call: TRBJ2-2; v_call: TRBV5-6; cdr3_aa: CASSLSRPNTGELFF
j_call: TRBJ1-1; v_call: TRBV18; cdr3_aa: CASSPPTTTTEAFF
j_call: TRBJ1-1; v_call: TRBV20-1; cdr3_aa: CSASRSGAFF
j_call: TRBJ1-5; v_call: TRBV6-2/TRBV6-3; cdr3_aa: CASSFEVNQPQHF
j_call: TRBJ1-2; v_call: TRBV6-6; cdr3_aa: CASRDSRNYGYTF
j_call: TRBJ1-5; v_call: TRBV20-1; cdr3_aa: CSARETERRPQHF
j_call: TRBJ2-7; v_call: TRBV29-1; cdr3_aa: CSVARASGRYEQYF
j_call: TRBJ1-6; v_call: TRBV6-1; cdr3_aa: CASSEAGTGTNSPLHF
j_call: TRBJ2-5; v_call: TRBV18; cdr3_aa: CASSPHSDGETQYF
j_call: TRBJ2-7; v_call: TRBV7-9; cdr3_aa: CASRSGASGAAYEQYF
j_call: TRBJ1-2; v_call: TRBV4-3; cdr3_aa: CASSHIGNYGYTF